What follows describes a single TCR beta chain. Trimming removed 7 bases at V and 4 bases at J, with 20 bases between. The CDR3 length is 17 residues. Germline V lookup: CDR1 SGHTA, CDR2 FQGTGA. Roughly 0.45 to 1 ug RNA was reverse transcribed with random hexamers. Amplification of TCR beta CDR3 was carried out by immunoSEQ multiplex PCR, which covered 54 Vbeta and 13 Jbeta segments. MiXCR was run by TCRdb on the immunoSEQ multiplex PCR reads, yielding one entry per CDR3 protein. The data show 160,000 or so distinct CDR3 sequences, just under 95% seen once. This sample was taken from a study of CD8 T cells in Susac syndrome.

This TCR came from a human donor in good health. This chain links TRBV7-3 with TRBJ2-6; D tentatively reads TRBD1 or TRBD2 (5 bases each). The sample was CD4+ T cells from PBMCs. The CDR3 coding sequence is TGTGCCAGCACTCAGGGAGTTAACAGCCCCGGGGCCAACGTCCTGACTTTC. Translation gives CASTQGVNSPGANVLTF.